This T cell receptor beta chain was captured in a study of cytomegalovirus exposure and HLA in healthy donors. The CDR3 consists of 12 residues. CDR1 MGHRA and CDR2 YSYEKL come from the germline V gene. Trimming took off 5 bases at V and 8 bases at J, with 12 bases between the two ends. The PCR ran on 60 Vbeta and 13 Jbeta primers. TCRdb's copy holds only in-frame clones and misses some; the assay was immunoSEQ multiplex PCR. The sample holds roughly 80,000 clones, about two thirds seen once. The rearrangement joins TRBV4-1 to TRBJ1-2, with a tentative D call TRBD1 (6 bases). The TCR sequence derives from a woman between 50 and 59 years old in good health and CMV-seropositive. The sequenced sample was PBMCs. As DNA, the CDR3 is TGCGCCAGCAGCAGCCGGGACAAAGGCTACACCTTC. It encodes CASSSRDKGYTF.